A single sample gave rise to the 24 T cell receptor beta chains below, sequenced in a study of human T cells and chemical hapten exposure. As to time point: pre-sensitization, week 0. Treatment specified: therapeutic diphenylcyclopropenone sensitization with weekly scalp DPC. Each CDR3 protein gets one entry after TCRdb re-called the RACE reads with MiXCR. The top ten clones hold about 6% of a sample with approximately 38,000 distinct CDR3 sequences, 10% of them seen once. Sequencing used whole blood, obtained in connection with sensitization to the hapten diphenylcyclopropenone (DPC). These receptors were taken from a man aged 30 to 45 with alopecia areata. Some clones in this sample may be carry-over from other donors' samples.

This chain links TRBV9 with TRBJ2-3; the match to TRBD2 covers 14 bases. Per the germline V gene, CDR1 is SGDLS and CDR2 is YYNGEE. This CDR3 is built from 18 residues. V was pared by 3 bases and J by 1 base, with 7 bases of the junction left unmatched. DNA of the CDR3: TGTGCCAGCAGCGGACTAGCGGGGGGGCCGGTGGGCACAGATACGCAGTATTTT. This sequence encodes CASSGLAGGPVGTDTQYF.

This clonotype has ten or more counts. This chain uses TRBV7-2 with TRBJ2-2; unclear D gene. Trimming removed 1 base at V and 9 bases at J, with 15 bases between. The CDR3 runs to 15 residues. The germline CDR1 and CDR2 sequences are SGHTA and FQGNSA. As DNA, the CDR3 is TGTGCCAGCAGCTTAGTAATTGGTGGAAAGAGGGAGCTGTTTTTT. Amino acids: CASSLVIGGKRELFF.

J is TRBJ2-7 and V is TRBV9; weak D call: TRBD1 (5 bases). The CDR3 runs 14 residues. Germline V gives CDR1 SGDLS, CDR2 YYNGEE. The germline V and J ends were trimmed by 0 bases and 3 bases, with 10 bases remaining between them. The CDR3 reads CASSVGQSVYEQYF. DNA of the CDR3: TGTGCCAGCAGCGTAGGACAGTCAGTCTACGAGCAGTACTTC.

This clonotype showed up many times. This sequence joins TRBV7-9 and TRBJ2-6; D gene uncertain. Germline CDR1 and CDR2: SEHNR and FQNEAQ (reference sequence). CDR3 size: 15 residues. V dropped 3 bases and J dropped 4 bases, with 10 bases sitting between them. This CDR3 is CASSFISSGANVLTF. In nucleotides, the CDR3 is TGTGCCAGCAGCTTTATTAGCTCCGGGGCCAACGTCCTGACTTTC.

This clonotype has only a few counts. The J gene is TRBJ2-2, the V gene TRBV7-8, with 7 bases fitting TRBD1. The ends lost 4 bases at V and 0 bases at J; junction bases unmatched: 11. CDR1 and CDR2 from the germline V gene are SGHVS and FQNEAQ. The CDR3 sequence is 18 residues long. The CDR3 reads CASSSKARTGANTGELFF. DNA of the CDR3: TGTGCCAGCAGCTCGAAGGCGCGGACAGGAGCGAACACCGGGGAGCTGTTTTTT.

This clonotype was found many times. This chain links TRBV29-1 with TRBJ2-7; no reliable D call. The CDR3 length is 13 residues. Germline CDR1 is SQVTM and CDR2 is ANQGSEA. V lost 7 bases, J lost 5 bases, and 18 bases lay in between. CDR3 sequence: CSASFLLGHEQYF. The CDR3 DNA follows: TGCAGCGCATCTTTCCTATTGGGCCACGAGCAGTACTTC.

With regard to this clonotype: Just one base apart from a much larger clone, this may be a read error. The chain recombines TRBV7-6 with TRBJ2-7; 7 positions agree with TRBD2. The CDR3 spans 13 residues. V shed 6 bases and J 3 bases; nucleotides not matched to a gene: 5. CDR1 is SGHVS and CDR2 is FNYEAQ in the germline V gene. The CDR3 spells CASRAGPIYEQYF. Written as DNA, the CDR3 is TGTGCCAGCAGAGCGGGGCCTATCTACGAGCAGTACTTC.

This clonotype has ten or more counts. The rearrangement uses TRBV12-3 or TRBV12-4 and TRBJ2-6, with D hard to call. The CDR3 extends over 15 amino acids. Deletions cut 5 bases from V and 0 bases from J, with 8 bases between. DNA of the CDR3: TGTGCCAGCAGTCCTCACAGCTCTGGGGCCAACGTCCTGACTTTC. It specifies CASSPHSSGANVLTF.

This clonotype was counted ten times or more. The CDR3 sequence is CATSEQGAPGNTIYF. Written as DNA, the CDR3 is TGTGCCACCTCCGAACAGGGAGCGCCTGGAAACACCATATATTTT. The chain recombines TRBV10-3 with TRBJ1-3; weak D call: TRBD1 (6 bases). V shed 10 bases and J shed 2 bases, with 18 bases lying between them. The length of the CDR3 is 15 residues. The germline V gene encodes CDR1 ENHRY and CDR2 SYGVKD.

This clonotype was found many times. The chain carries TRBV12-3 or TRBV12-4 and TRBJ1-3, with D tentatively TRBD1 (5 bases). V was trimmed by 5 bases and J by 0 bases, leaving 11 bases between them. The CDR3 sequence is 15 residues long. CDR3: CASSGAGSSGNTIYF. The CDR3 DNA sequence: TGTGCCAGCAGTGGGGCAGGGAGCTCTGGAAACACCATATATTTT.

This clonotype was seen at least ten times. The chain joins TRBV3-1 to TRBJ1-2; D gene ambiguous. The V and J ends lost 1 base and 8 bases respectively, with 5 bases between them. The CDR3 runs 11 residues. Germline V lookup: CDR1 LGHDT, CDR2 YNNKEL (reference sequence). CDR3 in amino acids: CASSQGVGYTF. CDR3 sequence (DNA): TGTGCCAGCAGCCAAGGGGTAGGCTACACCTTC.

The V call is TRBV29-1, the J call TRBJ2-5; 14 nucleotides align to TRBD2. Germline CDR1 reads SQVTM; CDR2 reads ANQGSEA. This CDR3 is built from 14 residues. V was clipped by 8 bases and J by 6 bases; unmatched bases: 8. The CDR3 nucleotides are TGCAGCTCCGGGACTAGCGGGAGCTGGCAGACCCAGTACTTC. Residues: CSSGTSGSWQTQYF.

This clonotype showed up many times. The chain uses TRBV5-6 and TRBJ2-7; D remains unclear. Germline V gene lookup returns CDR1 SGHDT and CDR2 YYEEEE. The V end lost 5 bases, the J end lost 3 bases, and 12 bases lay between the germline ends. This CDR3 comprises 13 residues. CDR3 sequence (DNA): TGTGCCAGCAGGTATGGGTCTCACTACGAGCAGTACGTC. As protein: CASRYGSHYEQYV.

This clonotype came up many times. The chain employs TRBV5-1 and TRBJ2-5; D gene unclear. Germline CDR1 SGHRS, CDR2 YFSETQ. Trimming took 4 bases from V and 9 from J, leaving 10 bases between them. This CDR3 is 11 amino acids long. The CDR3: CASSRGGPQYF. The CDR3 DNA is TGCGCCAGCAGCCGTGGTGGCCCCCAGTACTTC.

This clonotype was seen at least ten times. CDR3 region: CASSSTGRDPEAFF. The CDR3 DNA follows: TGTGCCAGCAGCTCGACAGGGAGGGACCCTGAAGCTTTCTTT. The J gene is TRBJ1-1, the V gene TRBV7-8; 7 bases agree with TRBD1. Germline CDR1 is SGHVS and CDR2 is FQNEAQ. This CDR3 comprises 14 residues. The V segment lost 4 bases and the J segment 6 bases; nucleotides outside the gene matches: 8.

In this sample, this clonotype turned up many times. The rearrangement links TRBV7-8 to TRBJ1-2; maybe TRBD1 (5 bases). Trimming removed 5 bases from V and 4 bases from J, with 11 bases in between. The CDR3 totals 13 residues. From germline, CDR1 is SGHVS and CDR2 FQNEAQ. Here the CDR3 reads CASSQTGSYGYTF. As DNA, the CDR3 is TGTGCCAGCAGCCAAACAGGTTCCTATGGCTACACCTTC. Looking up the rest from reference TRBV7-8 and TRBJ1-2 gives the full variable domain: GAGVSQSPRYKVAKRGQDVALRCDPISGHVSLFWYQQALGQGPEFLTYFQNEAQLDKSGLPSDRFFAERPEGSVSTLKIQRTQQEDSAVYLCASSQTGSYGYTFGSGTRLTVV.

There are many counts of this clonotype. The chain employs TRBV18 and TRBJ1-1; D gene ambiguous. The CDR3 length is 12 residues. Trimming removed 4 bases from V and 3 bases from J, with 6 bases in between. Germline V gene data show CDR1 as KGHSH and CDR2 as LQKENI. CDR3 DNA: TGTGCCAGCTCACTTAAGGACACTGAAGCTTTCTTT. Protein product: CASSLKDTEAFF. The complete variable domain, with remaining parts taken from reference TRBV18 and TRBJ1-1, reads NAGVMQNPRHLVRRRGQEARLRCSPMKGHSHVYWYRQLPEEGLKFMVYLQKENIIDESGMPKERFSAEFPKEGPSILRIQQVVRGDSAAYFCASSLKDTEAFFGQGTRLTVV.

This clonotype was recorded at least ten times. The V call is TRBV28, the J call TRBJ1-1; D gene ambiguous. The CDR3 sequence is 12 residues long. The V and J ends lost 3 bases and 3 bases respectively, with 5 bases between them. Per the germline V gene, CDR1 is MDHEN and CDR2 is SYDVKM. This chain's CDR3 is CASSFGYTEAFF. CDR3 nucleotides: TGTGCCAGCAGTTTTGGGTACACTGAAGCTTTCTTT.

This clonotype was seen repeatedly, ten times or more. This chain joins TRBV9 and TRBJ2-3; 12 nucleotides align to TRBD2. Germline V gives CDR1 SGDLS, CDR2 YYNGEE. CDR3 size: 16 residues. Trimming took 3 bases from V and 2 from J; bases not matched to a gene: 4. Written as DNA, the CDR3 is TGTGCCAGCAGCGGGGGGACTAGCGGGCTCACAGATACGCAGTATTTT. Residues: CASSGGTSGLTDTQYF. Together with reference TRBV9 and TRBJ2-3, the CDR3 gives the full variable domain: DSGVTQTPKHLITATGQRVTLRCSPRSGDLSVYWYQQSLDQGLQFLIQYYNGEERAKGNILERFSAQQFPDLHSELNLSSLELGDSALYFCASSGGTSGLTDTQYFGPGTRLTVL.

This clonotype was counted only a few times. V is TRBV20-1 and J is TRBJ1-6; 9 bases line up with TRBD1. Germline CDR1 is DFQATT and CDR2 is SNEGSKA (reference sequence). The CDR3 totals 14 residues. V trimming: 3 bases; J trimming: 7 bases; junction bases outside the gene matches: 4. CDR3 in amino acids: CSARGTGRNSPLHF. CDR3 DNA sequence: TGCAGTGCTAGGGGGACAGGGCGAAATTCACCCCTCCACTTT.

This clonotype came up a few times. The rearrangement links TRBV5-5 to TRBJ1-5; D call uncertain. CDR1 is SGHKS and CDR2 is YYEKEE in the germline V gene (reference sequence). V lost 0 bases, J lost 5 bases, and 18 bases lay in between. This CDR3 contains 17 residues. The CDR3 coding sequence is TGTGCCAGCAGCTTGGAAGTTGGAGGGTTTAAGGATCAGCCCCAGCATTTT. Its translation is CASSLEVGGFKDQPQHF. The full variable domain, in which reference TRBV5-5 and TRBJ1-5 provide the parts outside the CDR3, is DAGVTQSPTHLIKTRGQQVTLRCSPISGHKSVSWYQQVLGQGPQFIFQYYEKEERGRGNFPDRFSARQFPNYSSELNVNALLLGDSALYLCASSLEVGGFKDQPQHFGDGTRLSIL.

This clonotype was detected only a few times. This chain joins TRBV28 and TRBJ2-3; D perhaps matches TRBD2 (6 bases). Germline-derived CDR1 and CDR2 are MDHEN and SYDVKM. V lost 7 bases, J lost 5 bases, and 22 bases lay in between. CDR3 length: 16 residues. CDR3 loop: CASILGREYRRDTQYF. The DNA of the CDR3 is TGTGCCAGCATCTTAGGTCGGGAGTACAGGAGAGATACGCAGTATTTT.

This clonotype was detected many times. The V gene is TRBV11-2, the J gene TRBJ2-1; TRBD1 might be the D (5 bases). Trimming left V 3 bases short and J 8 bases short, with 17 bases between. The CDR3 length is 15 residues. Germline V CDR1 and CDR2: SGHAT, FQNNGV. CDR3 in amino acids: CASSLQGRTFDEQFF. In DNA form, the CDR3 reads TGTGCCAGCAGCTTGCAGGGTAGAACTTTCGATGAGCAGTTCTTC.

The table lists this clonotype with many counts. The chain is built from TRBV11-2 and TRBJ2-3; TRBD2 aligns across 12 bases. The J segment lost 3 bases and the V segment lost 5 bases, leaving 9 bases of the junction unmatched. CDR3 length equals 17 residues. Germline V gene sequence: CDR1 SGHAT, CDR2 FQNNGV. The DNA of the CDR3 is TGTGCCAGCAGCATCTCACGGACTAGCGGGGTTACAGATACGCAGTATTTT. Its protein product is CASSISRTSGVTDTQYF.